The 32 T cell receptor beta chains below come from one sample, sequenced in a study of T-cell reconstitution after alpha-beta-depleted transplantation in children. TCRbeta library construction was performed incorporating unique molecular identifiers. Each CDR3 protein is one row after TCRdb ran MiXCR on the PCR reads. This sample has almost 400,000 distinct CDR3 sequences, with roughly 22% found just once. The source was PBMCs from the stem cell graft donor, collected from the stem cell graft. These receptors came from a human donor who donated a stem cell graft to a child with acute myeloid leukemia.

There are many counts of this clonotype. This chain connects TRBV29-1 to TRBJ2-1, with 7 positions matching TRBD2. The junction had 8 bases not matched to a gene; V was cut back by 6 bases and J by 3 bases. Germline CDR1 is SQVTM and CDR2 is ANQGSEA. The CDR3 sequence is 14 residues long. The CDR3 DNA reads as TGCAGCGTCCGAAAGCGGGAAGGCTACAATGAGCAGTTCTTC. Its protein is CSVRKREGYNEQFF.

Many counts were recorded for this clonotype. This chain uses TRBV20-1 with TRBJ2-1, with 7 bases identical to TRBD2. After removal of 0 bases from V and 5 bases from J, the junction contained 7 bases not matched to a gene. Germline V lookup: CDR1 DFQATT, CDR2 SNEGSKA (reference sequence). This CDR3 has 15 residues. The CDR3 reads CSARDYRGRDNEQFF. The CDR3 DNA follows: TGCAGTGCTAGAGATTACCGGGGGAGGGACAATGAGCAGTTCTTC.

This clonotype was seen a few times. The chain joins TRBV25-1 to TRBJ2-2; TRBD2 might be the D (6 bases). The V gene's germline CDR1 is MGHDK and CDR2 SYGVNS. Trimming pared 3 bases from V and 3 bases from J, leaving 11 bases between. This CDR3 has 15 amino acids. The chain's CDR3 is CASSESREHTGELFF. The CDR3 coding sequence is TGTGCCAGCAGTGAGAGTCGGGAGCACACCGGGGAGCTGTTTTTT.

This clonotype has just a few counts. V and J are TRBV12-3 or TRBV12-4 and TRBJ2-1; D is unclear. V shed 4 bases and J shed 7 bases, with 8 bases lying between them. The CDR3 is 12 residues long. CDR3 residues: CASSSGRNEQFF. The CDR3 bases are TGTGCCAGCAGTTCCGGACGGAATGAGCAGTTCTTC.

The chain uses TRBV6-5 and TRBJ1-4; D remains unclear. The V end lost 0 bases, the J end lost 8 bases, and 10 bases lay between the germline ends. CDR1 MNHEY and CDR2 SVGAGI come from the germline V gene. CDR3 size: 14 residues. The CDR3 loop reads CASSYSAGREKLFF. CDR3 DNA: TGTGCCAGCAGTTACTCGGCAGGTCGGGAAAAACTGTTTTTT.

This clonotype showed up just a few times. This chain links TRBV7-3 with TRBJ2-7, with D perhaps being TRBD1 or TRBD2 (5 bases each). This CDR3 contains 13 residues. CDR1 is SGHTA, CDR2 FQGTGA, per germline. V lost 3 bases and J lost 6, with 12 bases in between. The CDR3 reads CASSFGTGVEQYF. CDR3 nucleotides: TGTGCCAGCAGCTTTGGGACCGGCGTCGAGCAGTACTTC.

DNA for the CDR3: TGTGCCAGCAGCCAAGGAGGGGACCCCTATAATTCACCCCTCCACTTT. Amino acids: CASSQGGDPYNSPLHF. This chain links TRBV3-1 with TRBJ1-6, with a weak D call TRBD1 (5 bases). CDR3 length: 16 residues. The germline V gene has CDR1 LGHDT and CDR2 YNNKEL (reference sequence). Trimming pared 1 base from V and 2 bases from J, leaving 9 bases between.

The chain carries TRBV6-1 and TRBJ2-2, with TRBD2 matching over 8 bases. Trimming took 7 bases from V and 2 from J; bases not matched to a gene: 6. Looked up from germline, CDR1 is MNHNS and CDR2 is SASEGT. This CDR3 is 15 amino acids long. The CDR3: CASIFGRVNTGELFF. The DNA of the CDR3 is TGTGCCAGCATCTTCGGGAGGGTAAACACCGGGGAGCTGTTTTTT.

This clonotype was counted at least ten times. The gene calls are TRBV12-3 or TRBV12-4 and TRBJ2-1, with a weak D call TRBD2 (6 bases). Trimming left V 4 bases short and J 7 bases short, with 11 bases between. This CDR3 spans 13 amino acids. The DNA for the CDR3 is TGTGCCAGCAGTTCCGGTGGGGGGAATGAGCAGTTCTTC. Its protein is CASSSGGGNEQFF.

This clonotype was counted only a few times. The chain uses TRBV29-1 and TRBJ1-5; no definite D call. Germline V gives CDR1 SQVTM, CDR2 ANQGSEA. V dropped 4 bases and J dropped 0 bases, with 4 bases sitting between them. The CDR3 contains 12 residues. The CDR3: CSVANSNQPQHF. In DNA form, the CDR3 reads TGCAGCGTTGCAAATAGCAATCAGCCCCAGCATTTT.

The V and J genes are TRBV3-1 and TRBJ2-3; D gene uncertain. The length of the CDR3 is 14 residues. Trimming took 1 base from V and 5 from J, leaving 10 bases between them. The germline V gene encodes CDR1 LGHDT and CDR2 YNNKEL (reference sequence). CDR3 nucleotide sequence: TGTGCCAGCAGCCAAGGGGGTTTCGGAGATACGCAGTATTTT. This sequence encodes CASSQGGFGDTQYF.

The CDR3 DNA is TGTGCCAGCAGCTTGGGGCTAGCGGGAAAGGGGTATGAGCAGTTCTTC. Amino acids: CASSLGLAGKGYEQFF. This sequence joins TRBV5-5 and TRBJ2-1, with TRBD2 matching 9 bases. This CDR3 is built from 16 residues. The junction had 9 bases not matched to a gene; V was cut back by 0 bases and J by 8 bases. Germline CDR1 SGHKS, CDR2 YYEKEE (reference sequence).

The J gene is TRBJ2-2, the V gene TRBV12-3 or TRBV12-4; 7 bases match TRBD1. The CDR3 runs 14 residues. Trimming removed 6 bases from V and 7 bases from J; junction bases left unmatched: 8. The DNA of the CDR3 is TGTGCCAGCAGCTTCGACAGGGTGGTCGGGGAGCTGTTTTTT. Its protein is CASSFDRVVGELFF.

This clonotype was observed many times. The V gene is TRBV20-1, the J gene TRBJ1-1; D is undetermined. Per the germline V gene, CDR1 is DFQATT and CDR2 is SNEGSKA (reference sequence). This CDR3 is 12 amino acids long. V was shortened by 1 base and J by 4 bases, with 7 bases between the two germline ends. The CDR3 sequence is CSARVGTTEAFF. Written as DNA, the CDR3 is TGCAGTGCTAGAGTAGGAACCACTGAAGCTTTCTTT.

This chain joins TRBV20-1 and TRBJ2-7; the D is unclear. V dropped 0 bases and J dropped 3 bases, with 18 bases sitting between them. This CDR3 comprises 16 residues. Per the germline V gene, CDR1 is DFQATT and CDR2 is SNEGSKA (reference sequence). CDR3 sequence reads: CSAREEEGDPGYEQYF. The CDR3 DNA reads TGCAGTGCTAGAGAAGAGGAAGGAGACCCTGGCTACGAGCAGTACTTC.

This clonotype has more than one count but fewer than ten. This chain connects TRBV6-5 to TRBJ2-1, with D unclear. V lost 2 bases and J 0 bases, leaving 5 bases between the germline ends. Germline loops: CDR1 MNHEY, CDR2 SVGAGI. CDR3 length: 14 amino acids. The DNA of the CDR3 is TGTGCCAGCAGTTACGCAGTCTCCTACAATGAGCAGTTCTTC. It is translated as CASSYAVSYNEQFF.

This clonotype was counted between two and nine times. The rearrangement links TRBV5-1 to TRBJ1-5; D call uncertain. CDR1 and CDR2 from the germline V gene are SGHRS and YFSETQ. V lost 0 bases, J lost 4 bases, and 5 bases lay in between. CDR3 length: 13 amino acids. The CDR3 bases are TGCGCCAGCAGCTTGGAGGTGAATCAGCCCCAGCATTTT. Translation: CASSLEVNQPQHF.

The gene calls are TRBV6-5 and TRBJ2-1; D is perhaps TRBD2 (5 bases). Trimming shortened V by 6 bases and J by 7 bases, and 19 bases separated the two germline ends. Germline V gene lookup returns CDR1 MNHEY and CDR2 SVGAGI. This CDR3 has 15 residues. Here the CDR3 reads CASSDSIPGYNEQFF. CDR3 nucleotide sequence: TGTGCCAGCAGCGACTCCATTCCGGGATATAATGAGCAGTTCTTC.

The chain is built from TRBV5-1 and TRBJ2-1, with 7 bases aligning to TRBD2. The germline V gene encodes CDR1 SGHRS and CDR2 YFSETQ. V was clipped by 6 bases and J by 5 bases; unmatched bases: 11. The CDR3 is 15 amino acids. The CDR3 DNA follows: TGCGCCAGCACCACCGCTAGCGGTGCCCACAATGAGCAGTTCTTC. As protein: CASTTASGAHNEQFF.

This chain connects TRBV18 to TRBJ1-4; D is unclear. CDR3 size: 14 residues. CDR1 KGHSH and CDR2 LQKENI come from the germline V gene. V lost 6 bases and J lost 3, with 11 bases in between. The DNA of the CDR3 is TGTGCCAGCTCCCCCGGGTTGGCTAATGAAAAACTGTTTTTT. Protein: CASSPGLANEKLFF.

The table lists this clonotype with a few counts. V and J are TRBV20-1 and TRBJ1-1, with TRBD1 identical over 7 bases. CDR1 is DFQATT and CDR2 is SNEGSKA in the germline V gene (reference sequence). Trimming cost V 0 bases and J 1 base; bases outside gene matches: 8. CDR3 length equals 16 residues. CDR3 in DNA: TGCAGTGCTAGAGATCCGACAGGGCGAAGGAACACTGAAGCTTTCTTT. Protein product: CSARDPTGRRNTEAFF.

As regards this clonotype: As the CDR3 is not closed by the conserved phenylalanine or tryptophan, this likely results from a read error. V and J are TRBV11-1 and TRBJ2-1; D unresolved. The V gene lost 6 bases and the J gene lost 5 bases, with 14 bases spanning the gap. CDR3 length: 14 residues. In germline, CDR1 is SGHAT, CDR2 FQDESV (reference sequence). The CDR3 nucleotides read TGTGCCAGCAGTCGTATGTCCAGAGACAATGAGCAGTTCATC. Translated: CASSRMSRDNEQFI.

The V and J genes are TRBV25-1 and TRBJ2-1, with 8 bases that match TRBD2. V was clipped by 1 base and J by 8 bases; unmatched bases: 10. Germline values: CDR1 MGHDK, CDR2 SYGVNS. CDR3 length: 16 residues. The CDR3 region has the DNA TGTGCCAGCAGTGAATTCTTCCAGCGGGAGCTGGATGAGCAGTTCTTC. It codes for CASSEFFQRELDEQFF.

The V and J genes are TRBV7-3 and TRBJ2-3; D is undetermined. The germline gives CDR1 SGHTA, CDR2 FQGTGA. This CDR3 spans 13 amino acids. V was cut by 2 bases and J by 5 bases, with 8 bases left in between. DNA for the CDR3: TGTGCCAGCAGCTTAGGAGCGAGAGATACGCAGTATTTT. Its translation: CASSLGARDTQYF.

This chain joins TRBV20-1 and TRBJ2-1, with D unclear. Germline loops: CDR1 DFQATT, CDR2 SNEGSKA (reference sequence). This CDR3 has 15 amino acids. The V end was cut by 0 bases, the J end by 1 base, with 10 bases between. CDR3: CSARDRQASYNEQFF. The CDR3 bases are TGCAGTGCTAGAGATCGTCAGGCGTCCTACAATGAGCAGTTCTTC.

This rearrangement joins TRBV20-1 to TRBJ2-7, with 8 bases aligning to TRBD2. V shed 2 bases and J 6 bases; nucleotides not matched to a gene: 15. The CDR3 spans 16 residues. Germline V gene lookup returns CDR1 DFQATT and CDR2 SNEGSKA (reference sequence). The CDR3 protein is CSARRLRGGTPGEQYF. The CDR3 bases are TGCAGTGCTAGACGTCTTCGCGGGGGGACCCCCGGCGAGCAGTACTTC.

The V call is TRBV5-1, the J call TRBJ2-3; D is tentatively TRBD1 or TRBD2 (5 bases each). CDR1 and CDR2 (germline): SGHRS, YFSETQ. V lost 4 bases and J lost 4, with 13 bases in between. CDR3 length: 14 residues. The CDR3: CASSIGTLADTQYF. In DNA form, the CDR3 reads TGCGCCAGCAGCATCGGGACCTTGGCAGATACGCAGTATTTT.

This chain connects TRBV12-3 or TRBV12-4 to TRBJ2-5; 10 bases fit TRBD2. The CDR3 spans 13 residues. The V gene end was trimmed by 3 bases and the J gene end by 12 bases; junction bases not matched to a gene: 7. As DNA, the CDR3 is TGTGCCAGCAGTTTTCGACTAGCGGGTTGGGAGTACTTC. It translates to CASSFRLAGWEYF.

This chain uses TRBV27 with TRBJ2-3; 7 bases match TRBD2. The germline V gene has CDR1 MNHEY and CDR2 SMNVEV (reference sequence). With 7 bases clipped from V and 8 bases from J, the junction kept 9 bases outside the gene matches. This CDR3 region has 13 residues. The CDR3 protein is CASTTRGGATQYF. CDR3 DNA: TGTGCCAGCACCACGAGGGGAGGGGCTACGCAGTATTTT.

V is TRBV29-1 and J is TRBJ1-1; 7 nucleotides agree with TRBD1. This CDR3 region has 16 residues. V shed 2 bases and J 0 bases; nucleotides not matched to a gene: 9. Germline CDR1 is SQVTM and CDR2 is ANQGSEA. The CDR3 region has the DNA TGCAGCGTTGAACCCCGGACAGGTATTATGAACACTGAAGCTTTCTTT. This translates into CSVEPRTGIMNTEAFF.

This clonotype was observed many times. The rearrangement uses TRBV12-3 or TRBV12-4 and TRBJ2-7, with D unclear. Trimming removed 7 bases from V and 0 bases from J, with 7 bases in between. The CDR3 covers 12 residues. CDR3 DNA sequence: TGTGCCAGCACCCTGAACTCCTACGAGCAGTACTTC. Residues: CASTLNSYEQYF.

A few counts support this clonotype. This CDR3 is CASIAGTSGSEQYF. As DNA, the CDR3 is TGTGCCAGCATAGCCGGGACTAGCGGGAGCGAGCAGTATTTT. V gene TRBV12-3 or TRBV12-4 combines with J gene TRBJ2-3, with 14 bases lining up with TRBD2. The junction had 8 bases not matched to a gene; V was cut back by 7 bases and J by 11 bases. The CDR3 totals 14 residues.